Given below is one TCR beta chain in context. What this receptor recognizes is not known. Per-base quality was not reported, and no clone a single base away is much larger than it. Genomic DNA was used as template for profiling of TCR beta VDJ combinations and CDR3 sequences. TCR repertoire sequencing was run on an Illumina HiSeq 2000. The authors' analysis ran thus. Repertoires were assessed using TRBV/TRBJ rearrangement plots, CDR3 size and DJ length profiles, and Simpson's diversity index. Whichever DNA sequence was most abundant in the deep sequencing data was defined as the immunodominant clone. CDR3 amino acid sequences were screened for sharing across subjects and were compared with published repertoires and the VDJdb database. TCRdb took the public reads, trimmed them with fastp at Q25, ran MiXCR for clone calling and kept in-frame beta chains. CDR3 protein sequences are deduplicated, and each keeps its most common genes and DNA. These V and J calls rely on TCRdb rather than the paper's analysis. This sample holds 150,000 to 200,000 distinct CDR3 sequences; less than 60% were observed only once. The leading ten clones occupy 2.5% to 4% of the sample.

Patients chosen for sequencing had shown expansion of CD8+CD57+ cells by flow cytometry. Every patient had a diagnosis of severe acquired aplastic anemia based on International Study of Aplastic Anemia and Agranulocytosis and Camitta criteria. At the time blood was sampled, none of the patients had received any therapy. TCR repertoires of sorted CD4+ and CD8+ blood T cells from severe aplastic anemia patients and healthy subjects were deep-sequenced in the study. Patients were enrolled in the USA under clinicaltrials.gov protocols 00001620, 01623167, 00001397, 00071045, 00081523 and 00961064. Ficoll-Paque density gradient centrifugation was used to isolate peripheral blood mononuclear cells. Before DNA extraction, CD4+ and CD8+ T cells were sorted with FACS or magnetic beads. The CDR3 covers 15 residues, taking in both the cysteine and the phenylalanine. The kept DNA is CDR3 alone, 45 bases in frame from the first base. The germline V gene specifies SGDLS as CDR1 and YYNGEE as CDR2. Trimming takes 0 bases from V and 4 bases from J, and the germline ends sit 8 bases apart.

This record belongs to a study of CD8+CD57+ T cells in acquired aplastic anemia (dated by TCRdb to the late 2010s). In the study overall: DNA extracted from sorted CD4+ and CD8+ cells had a mean of about 3.2 ug, with a range of roughly 0.18 to 27.4 ug. CD8+CD57+ expansion was defined as a frequency above the mean frequency observed in healthy subjects.

The paper as a whole reports these results and caveats: No significant difference in CD8+ Simpson's diversity was found between patients and healthy controls (P=0.060). Over 25 CD8+ CDR3 sequences were found in both patients and controls but appeared to be highly expressed in patients and within the immunodominant clones of the patients.

Recombination connected TRBV9 to TRBJ1-6, with the D gene not clear enough to name. Sequencing used sorted CD4+, CD8+, or CD8+CD57+ T cells (not recorded which) from PBMCs. The receptor was derived from a human donor with aplastic anemia. In nucleotides, the sequence is TGTGCCAGCAGCGTAGCCACAGAGTATAATTCACCCCTCCACTTT. The translation is CASSVATEYNSPLHF.